This T cell receptor beta chain appears in the sequencing data of a study of blood T cell repertoires in COVID-19. Study-wide context: COVID-19 samples collected from the United States, Italy and Spain covered acute and convalescent phases.

In the original processing: Reference gene primers were amplified, and this amplification served to estimate nucleated cell counts. Method: immunoSEQ multiplex PCR; TCRdb's copy keeps in-frame clones and lacks some. The V and J calls and clone size were taken over from that table, and D and trimming were inferred from the DNA. The table shows 57,000 or so clones, with around 80% occurring only once. This clone was observed a handful of times. This CDR3 is built from 14 residues. V gave up 1 base and J gave up 6 bases, with 13 bases separating them. The germline CDR1 and CDR2 sequences are SGHRS and YFSETQ.

This TCR was sampled from a woman of 80 years or more with active or convalescent COVID-19. The sample consisted of peripheral blood. The rearrangement joins TRBV5-1 to TRBJ1-1; D is unresolved. The CDR3 sequence is CASSLKDAGSEAFF. CDR3 DNA sequence: TGCGCCAGCAGCTTGAAGGATGCGGGGTCTGAAGCTTTCTTT.